The 10 T cell receptor beta chains listed next were all sequenced from one sample in a study of T cells in Graves' hyperthyroidism and ophthalmopathy. The source material, RNA transcripts, was used to amplify TCR beta CDR3 regions. Initially, a first-round RT-PCR of the TCR CDR3 employed the HTBI primer set. TCRdb fed the multiplex PCR reads into MiXCR, producing one record per CDR3 protein. The sample holds fewer than 650,000 distinct CDR3 sequences, roughly 14% seen once. Sequencing used blood. These receptors were obtained from a middle-aged woman with Graves' ophthalmopathy.

This clonotype was seen many times. The J gene is TRBJ2-2, the V gene TRBV19; D is unresolved. V shed 3 bases and J shed 5 bases, with 13 bases lying between them. Per the germline V gene, CDR1 is LNHDA and CDR2 is SQIVND (reference sequence). This CDR3 has 15 residues. CDR3 nucleotides: TGTGCCAGTAGTATCTCCCAGGATTTGACCGGGGAGCTGTTTTTT. The encoded protein is CASSISQDLTGELFF. Full variable domain (outside the CDR3, taken from reference TRBV19 and TRBJ2-2): DGGITQSPKYLFRKEGQNVTLSCEQNLNHDAMYWYRQDPGQGLRLIYYSQIVNDFQKGDIAEGYSVSREKKESFPLTVTSAQKNPTAFYLCASSISQDLTGELFFGEGSRLTVL.

This clonotype was recorded many times. The chain joins TRBV29-1 to TRBJ1-2; 8 nucleotides agree with TRBD1. CDR1 and CDR2 from the germline V gene are SQVTM and ANQGSEA. With 0 bases clipped from V and 7 bases from J, the junction kept 7 bases outside the gene matches. CDR3 length equals 14 residues. CDR3 coding DNA: TGCAGCGTTGAAGATCTACAGGGGGTAGGTGGCTACACCTTC. Translated: CSVEDLQGVGGYTF.

This clonotype was seen many times. V is TRBV7-9 and J is TRBJ1-2, with no clear D. Germline CDR1 reads SEHNR; CDR2 reads FQNEAQ (reference sequence). This CDR3 spans 15 amino acids. V dropped 3 bases and J dropped 8 bases, with 19 bases sitting between them. The CDR3 sequence is CASSFPGRVVGGYTF. CDR3 DNA: TGTGCCAGCAGCTTTCCAGGACGGGTTGTCGGCGGCTACACCTTC.

This clonotype was observed many times. The J gene is TRBJ1-2, the V gene TRBV30; D is possibly TRBD1 (5 bases). The ends were cut back, 2 bases at V and 8 bases at J, with 9 bases in the middle. CDR1 and CDR2 (germline): GTSNPN, SVGIG (reference sequence). The CDR3 totals 11 residues. CDR3 region: CAWSSWGGYTF. As DNA, the CDR3 is TGTGCCTGGAGTTCCTGGGGGGGCTACACCTTC.

This clonotype came up a few times. The genes are TRBV30 and TRBJ2-7; D is tentatively TRBD1 or TRBD2 (5 bases each). There are 14 residues in the CDR3. From germline, CDR1 is GTSNPN and CDR2 SVGIG (reference sequence). Trimming left V 3 bases short and J 4 bases short, with 16 bases between. CDR3 sequence (DNA): TGTGCCTGGAGCAGGGACCCGCCTCAGTACGAGCAGTACTTC. Translating gives CAWSRDPPQYEQYF.

This clonotype occurred a few times. The chain uses TRBV28 and TRBJ2-3; weak D call: TRBD1 (5 bases). V was pared by 6 bases and J by 0 bases, with 19 bases between. Germline CDR1 and CDR2: MDHEN and SYDVKM. The CDR3 runs 17 residues. CDR3 DNA sequence: TGTGCCAGCAGACCTGCCCTAGGACACCTAAGCACAGATACGCAGTATTTT. It encodes CASRPALGHLSTDTQYF.

This clonotype was seen repeatedly, ten times or more. The chain uses TRBV10-3 and TRBJ1-1, with TRBD1 identical over 9 bases. The CDR3 extends over 13 amino acids. CDR1 is ENHRY, CDR2 SYGVKD, per germline. V dropped 6 bases and J dropped 3; count of bases not matched to a gene: 2. The CDR3 here is CAIRRDRDTEAFF. In nucleotides, the CDR3 is TGTGCCATCAGGAGGGACAGGGACACTGAAGCTTTCTTT.

This clonotype was detected ten times or more. J is TRBJ2-5 and V is TRBV6-5; 11 bases agree with TRBD1. The germline CDR1 and CDR2 sequences are MNHEY and SVGAGI. Trimming removed 4 bases from V and 7 bases from J; junction bases left unmatched: 2. The CDR3 consists of 13 residues. In DNA, the CDR3 is TGTGCCAGCAGTTGGGACAGGGGGGGGACCCAGTACTTC. This gives the protein CASSWDRGGTQYF.

This clonotype came up a few times. The chain couples TRBV28 to TRBJ2-5; 8 nucleotides agree with TRBD2. From germline, CDR1 is MDHEN and CDR2 SYDVKM. The trim removed 6 bases at V and 3 bases at J, leaving 3 bases unmatched. The CDR3 spans 13 residues. The CDR3 sequence is CASRVLAEETQYF. CDR3 nucleotides: TGTGCCAGCAGAGTACTAGCGGAAGAGACCCAGTACTTC.

At least ten counts were recorded for this clonotype. The CDR3 sequence: CASSLRTSGRAGQYF. CDR3 DNA sequence: TGTGCCAGCAGTCTCCGGACTAGCGGGAGAGCCGGGCAGTACTTC. The chain uses TRBV12-3 or TRBV12-4 and TRBJ2-7, with 13 positions matching TRBD2. After removal of 5 bases from V and 9 bases from J, the junction contained 10 bases not matched to a gene. The length of the CDR3 is 15 residues.